Listed here are 29 T cell receptor beta chains from one sample, sequenced in a study of blood T cell repertoires in COVID-19. Assay: immunoSEQ multiplex PCR; the TCRdb copy retains only in-frame clones and omits some. The data contain about 220,000 clones, 80% to 85% of them singletons. The specimen was peripheral blood. Receptor source: a man aged 25 to 45 with active or convalescent COVID-19.

V and J are TRBV7-2 and TRBJ2-7, with 8 positions matching TRBD2. CDR1 and CDR2 (germline): SGHTA, FQGNSA. V trimming: 5 bases; J trimming: 0 bases; junction bases outside the gene matches: 3. The CDR3 loop spans 14 amino acids. The CDR3 is CASSPAGGSYEQYF. The DNA of the CDR3 is TGTGCCAGCAGCCCTGCGGGGGGCTCCTACGAGCAGTACTTC.

The chain is built from TRBV6-2 or TRBV6-3 and TRBJ1-5, with 8 bases that match TRBD1. This CDR3 has 16 residues. Trimming at V came to 5 bases and at J to 4 bases, leaving 10 bases not matched to a gene. Per the germline V gene, CDR1 is MNHEY and CDR2 is SVGEGT. The CDR3: CASSQVMTGANQPQHF. Written as DNA, the CDR3 is TGTGCCAGCAGTCAAGTGATGACAGGGGCGAATCAGCCCCAGCATTTT.

The chain couples TRBV27 to TRBJ2-7; D is uncertain. V gave up 5 bases and J gave up 3 bases, with 11 bases separating them. Germline V gene lookup returns CDR1 MNHEY and CDR2 SMNVEV (reference sequence). The length of the CDR3 is 13 residues. The CDR3 sequence: CASSIGPSYEQYF. DNA of the CDR3: TGTGCCAGCAGTATTGGGCCGAGCTACGAGCAGTACTTC.

This chain connects TRBV5-1 to TRBJ2-1; 11 bases align to TRBD2. CDR1 is SGHRS and CDR2 is YFSETQ in the germline V gene. With 4 bases clipped from V and 7 bases from J, the junction kept 7 bases outside the gene matches. The CDR3 is 15 residues long. CDR3 DNA sequence: TGCGCCAGCAGCCCGACTAGCGGGGCCGGGAATGAGCAGTTCTTC. The encoded protein is CASSPTSGAGNEQFF.

The genes are TRBV4-1 and TRBJ2-7; maybe TRBD1 (5 bases). This CDR3 comprises 14 residues. Germline V lookup: CDR1 MGHRA, CDR2 YSYEKL. V gave up 0 bases and J gave up 3 bases, with 9 bases separating them. The DNA of the CDR3 is TGCGCCAGCAGCCAAGATTTGCAGGGCTACGAGCAGTACTTC. Encoded protein: CASSQDLQGYEQYF.

This chain uses TRBV10-1 with TRBJ1-6, with 7 positions matching TRBD1. J gave up 1 base and V 1 base, and 7 bases lay outside the gene matches. CDR1 WNHNN and CDR2 SYGVQD come from the germline V gene (reference sequence). The length of the CDR3 is 18 residues. In DNA form, the CDR3 reads TGCGCCAGCAGTGAGTGGGCAGGGGGGCTGTCCTATAATTCACCCCTCCACTTT. Translation: CASSEWAGGLSYNSPLHF.

The chain employs TRBV6-6 and TRBJ1-4; TRBD1 is a possible D gene (5 bases). V was trimmed by 2 bases and J by 8 bases, leaving 12 bases between them. The V gene's germline CDR1 is MNHNY and CDR2 SVGAGI (reference sequence). The CDR3 has 14 amino acids. The CDR3 loop is CASSYPGGVEKLFF. The DNA for the CDR3 is TGTGCCAGCAGTTACCCGGGGGGGGTGGAAAAACTGTTTTTT.

The genes are TRBV27 and TRBJ1-2, with TRBD1 identical over 9 bases. The V and J ends lost 8 bases and 5 bases, in that order; junction bases with no gene match: 9. The germline CDR1 and CDR2 sequences are MNHEY and SMNVEV (reference sequence). The CDR3 extends over 14 amino acids. The CDR3 is CASGGGQGIYGYTF. The CDR3 DNA sequence: TGTGCCAGCGGGGGTGGACAGGGGATTTATGGCTACACCTTC.

This sequence joins TRBV18 and TRBJ1-2, with 7 bases that match TRBD1. The V gene's germline CDR1 is KGHSH and CDR2 LQKENI. CDR3 length: 14 residues. Losses at the gene ends were 3 bases for V and 5 bases for J; bases not matched to a gene: 6. Here the CDR3 reads CASSPLGQSYGYTF. The CDR3 DNA reads as TGTGCCAGCTCACCGCTGGGACAGTCGTATGGCTACACCTTC.

This sequence joins TRBV7-3 and TRBJ2-1; 11 bases are a match to TRBD2. The CDR3 loop spans 15 amino acids. Germline V gives CDR1 SGHTA, CDR2 FQGTGA. The V segment lost 5 bases and the J segment 11 bases; nucleotides outside the gene matches: 11. The DNA of the CDR3 is TGTGCCAGCAGCCCGGGACTAGCGGTTTGGAATAAGCAGTTCTTC. Encoded protein: CASSPGLAVWNKQFF.

V gene TRBV6-2 or TRBV6-3 combines with J gene TRBJ2-1; 7 positions match TRBD1. With 2 bases clipped from V and 2 bases from J, the junction kept 15 bases outside the gene matches. CDR1 MNHEY and CDR2 SVGEGT come from the germline V gene. The CDR3 loop spans 19 amino acids. Written as DNA, the CDR3 is TGTGCCAGCAGTTACCCGGGGACAGCAGGCCCGTACGCCTACAATGAGCAGTTCTTC. Amino acid sequence: CASSYPGTAGPYAYNEQFF.

V is TRBV5-4 and J is TRBJ1-2; D may be TRBD1 (6 bases). Germline V gene lookup returns CDR1 SGHNT and CDR2 YYREEE (reference sequence). The CDR3 loop spans 13 amino acids. Between the trimmed V and J ends, which lost 2 bases and 4 bases, there was a span of 9 bases. The CDR3 is CASSLAGVYGYTF. DNA of the CDR3: TGTGCCAGCAGCTTAGCAGGGGTCTATGGCTACACCTTC. The variable domain in full, with the rest retrieved from reference TRBV5-4 and TRBJ1-2, is ETGVTQSPTHLIKTRGQQVTLRCSSQSGHNTVSWYQQALGQGPQFIFQYYREEENGRGNFPPRFSGLQFPNYSSELNVNALELDDSALYLCASSLAGVYGYTFGSGTRLTVV.

The chain recombines TRBV19 with TRBJ2-5, with D possibly matching TRBD2 (5 bases). Between the trimmed V and J ends, which lost 5 bases and 5 bases, there was a span of 18 bases. The CDR3 sequence is 15 residues long. Germline assignment: CDR1 LNHDA and CDR2 SQIVND (reference sequence). The CDR3 reads CASSPRSPGWETQYF. The CDR3, as DNA: TGTGCCAGTAGTCCGCGTTCACCGGGGTGGGAGACCCAGTACTTC.

The chain combines TRBV9 with TRBJ1-1; D remains unclear. Trimming took off 4 bases at V and 1 base at J, with 8 bases between the two ends. Germline CDR1 is SGDLS and CDR2 is YYNGEE. The CDR3 runs to 13 residues. CDR3 bases: TGTGCCAGCAGCCCCGGTCCGAACACTGAAGCTTTCTTT. This translates into CASSPGPNTEAFF.

This chain uses TRBV28 with TRBJ2-5; D may be TRBD1 (5 bases). The CDR3 length is 13 residues. CDR1 and CDR2 (germline): MDHEN, SYDVKM. V lost 6 bases and J lost 3, with 11 bases in between. CDR3 coding DNA: TGTGCCAGCAGCCCTAGGGGAAAAGAGACCCAGTACTTC. It yields the protein CASSPRGKETQYF.

The chain is built from TRBV6-5 and TRBJ2-1; 11 positions match TRBD2. Looked up from germline, CDR1 is MNHEY and CDR2 is SVGAGI. The V gene end was trimmed by 5 bases and the J gene end by 2 bases; junction bases not matched to a gene: 2. The CDR3 is made up of 15 amino acids. The CDR3 here is CASSLAGGPYNEQFF. CDR3 DNA: TGTGCCAGCAGTCTAGCGGGGGGACCCTACAATGAGCAGTTCTTC.

The table lists this clone with a count of one. The chain uses TRBV18 and TRBJ1-5, with 10 nucleotides matching TRBD1. The ends lost 0 bases at V and 4 bases at J; junction bases unmatched: 3. Germline V gene sequence: CDR1 KGHSH, CDR2 LQKENI. The CDR3 totals 16 residues. The CDR3 here is CASSPPGTGVNQPQHF. The CDR3 coding sequence is TGTGCCAGCTCACCACCCGGGACAGGGGTTAATCAGCCCCAGCATTTT.

The table lists this clone with a few counts. The chain couples TRBV2 to TRBJ1-6; 10 bases line up with TRBD1. CDR1 is SNHLY, CDR2 FYNNEI, per germline. The CDR3 totals 16 residues. After removal of 5 bases from V and 6 bases from J, the junction contained 7 bases not matched to a gene. CDR3 coding DNA: TGTGCCAGCAGTCTGGGACAGGGGTTCCCTAATTCACCCCTCCACTTT. Its protein is CASSLGQGFPNSPLHF.

The J gene is TRBJ2-1, the V gene TRBV28; the match to TRBD1 covers 8 bases. The CDR3 has 15 residues. V trimming: 2 bases; J trimming: 8 bases; junction bases outside the gene matches: 8. CDR1 MDHEN and CDR2 SYDVKM come from the germline V gene. In nucleotides, the CDR3 is TGTGCCAGCAGTTTACAGGGGGCGAAGGGGGATGAGCAGTTCTTC. It specifies CASSLQGAKGDEQFF. The variable domain in full, completed from reference TRBV28 and TRBJ2-1, reads DVKVTQSSRYLVKRTGEKVFLECVQDMDHENMFWYRQDPGLGLRLIYFSYDVKMKEKGDIPEGYSVSREKKERFSLILESASTNQTSMYLCASSLQGAKGDEQFFGPGTRLTVL.

The V gene is TRBV28, the J gene TRBJ1-1; D remains unclear. Germline V CDR1 and CDR2: MDHEN, SYDVKM. This CDR3 comprises 13 residues. V dropped 6 bases and J dropped 1 base, with 9 bases sitting between them. CDR3 in DNA: TGTGCCAGCAGGGGCTTCGGGAACACTGAAGCTTTCTTT. Protein sequence: CASRGFGNTEAFF.

V gene TRBV7-9 combines with J gene TRBJ1-4; 7 bases match TRBD1. The V and J ends lost 5 bases and 8 bases, in that order; junction bases with no gene match: 11. This CDR3 is built from 15 residues. The germline V gene encodes CDR1 SEHNR and CDR2 FQNEAQ (reference sequence). CDR3 sequence: CASSQDTGALEKLFF. The CDR3 DNA follows: TGTGCCAGCAGCCAGGATACAGGGGCCCTAGAAAAACTGTTTTTT. The full variable domain, rest sourced from reference TRBV7-9 and TRBJ1-4, is DTGVSQNPRHKITKRGQNVTFRCDPISEHNRLYWYRQTLGQGPEFLTYFQNEAQLEKSRLLSDRFSAERPKGSFSTLEIQRTEQGDSAMYLCASSQDTGALEKLFFGSGTQLSVL.

The rearrangement uses TRBV4-3 and TRBJ2-1; D perhaps matches TRBD1 (6 bases). V was trimmed by 3 bases and J by 2 bases, leaving 8 bases between them. CDR1 LGHNA and CDR2 YSLEER come from the germline V gene. The CDR3 has 14 amino acids. Here the CDR3 reads CASSHRGAYNEQFF. CDR3 DNA sequence: TGCGCCAGCAGCCACAGGGGAGCCTACAATGAGCAGTTCTTC.

V and J are TRBV24-1 and TRBJ2-2, with a tentative D call TRBD1 (6 bases). In germline, CDR1 is KGHDR, CDR2 SFDVKD. The CDR3 covers 17 residues. V lost 5 bases and J 2 bases, leaving 17 bases between the germline ends. The CDR3 DNA reads TGTGCCACCAGTGCTCTGGGGGCCAATCTAAACACCGGGGAGCTGTTTTTT. The encoded protein is CATSALGANLNTGELFF.

The chain carries TRBV7-2 and TRBJ2-5, with D perhaps matching TRBD1 (5 bases). V was pared by 4 bases and J by 6 bases, with 12 bases between. This CDR3 spans 13 amino acids. Per the germline V gene, CDR1 is SGHTA and CDR2 is FQGNSA. The CDR3 sequence is CASSSGFSQTQYF. CDR3 nucleotide sequence: TGTGCCAGCAGCTCAGGGTTTTCTCAGACCCAGTACTTC. The full variable domain, with the rest looked up from reference TRBV7-2 and TRBJ2-5, is GAGVSQSPSNKVTEKGKDVELRCDPISGHTALYWYRQSLGQGLEFLIYFQGNSAPDKSGLPSDRFSAERTGGSVSTLTIQRTQQEDSAVYLCASSSGFSQTQYFGPGTRLLVL.

The chain is built from TRBV28 and TRBJ1-6, with D possibly TRBD1 on 6 matching bases. Trimming took off 7 bases at V and 9 bases at J, with 10 bases between the two ends. This CDR3 has 12 amino acids. The germline V gene encodes CDR1 MDHEN and CDR2 SYDVKM. The CDR3 DNA reads TGTGCCAGCAACCAGGGGCCTTCACCCCTCCACTTT. Its translation: CASNQGPSPLHF.

This clone was seen only once. The chain employs TRBV7-9 and TRBJ1-2, with TRBD1 identical over 10 bases. CDR1 and CDR2 (germline): SEHNR, FQNEAQ (reference sequence). This CDR3 region has 15 residues. V was pared by 4 bases and J by 5 bases, with 7 bases of the junction left unmatched. The CDR3 DNA reads as TGTGCCAGCAGCTACACGACAGGGGGCTTTTATGGCTACACCTTC. This sequence encodes CASSYTTGGFYGYTF. Using reference TRBV7-9 and TRBJ1-2 for the parts outside the CDR3, the full variable domain is DTGVSQNPRHKITKRGQNVTFRCDPISEHNRLYWYRQTLGQGPEFLTYFQNEAQLEKSRLLSDRFSAERPKGSFSTLEIQRTEQGDSAMYLCASSYTTGGFYGYTFGSGTRLTVV.

The sample holds a few counts of this clone. The chain joins TRBV11-2 to TRBJ1-6, with D hard to call. The V and J ends lost 0 bases and 5 bases respectively, with 5 bases between them. Germline V gene data show CDR1 as SGHAT and CDR2 as FQNNGV. The CDR3 has 14 residues. CDR3 DNA sequence: TGTGCCAGCAGCTTAGATGCGGATAATTCACCCCTCCACTTT. It yields the protein CASSLDADNSPLHF.

The genes are TRBV27 and TRBJ1-5; TRBD1 aligns across 8 bases. Germline values: CDR1 MNHEY, CDR2 SMNVEV (reference sequence). The V gene end was trimmed by 3 bases and the J gene end by 0 bases; junction bases not matched to a gene: 10. This CDR3 has 18 residues. Written as DNA, the CDR3 is TGTGCCAGCAGTTTTTGGGACAGGAAACTTTATAGCAATCAGCCCCAGCATTTT. Residues: CASSFWDRKLYSNQPQHF.

V gene TRBV7-8 combines with J gene TRBJ2-1; weak D call: TRBD2 (6 bases). Trimming pared 0 bases from V and 5 bases from J, leaving 14 bases between. The CDR3 covers 16 residues. Per germline, CDR1 SGHVS and CDR2 FQNEAQ. The CDR3 DNA follows: TGTGCCAGCAGCTTAGCGGGACGGCGGGGACACAATGAGCAGTTCTTC. Translating gives CASSLAGRRGHNEQFF.